One sample yielded the 31 T cell receptor beta chains listed below, sequenced in a study of T cell responses to AZD1222 COVID-19 vaccine. Sequencing used immunoSEQ multiplex PCR; TCRdb keeps in-frame clones, though not all of them. Among tens of thousands of clones, 70% to 90% were seen once, and the ten largest hold 7%. This specimen was peripheral blood, taken on day 0 of AZD1222 vaccination. The receptor source for this set is an adult in good health.

The J gene is TRBJ2-2, the V gene TRBV10-3; possibly TRBD1 for D (6 bases). From germline, CDR1 is ENHRY and CDR2 SYGVKD. The CDR3 is made up of 16 amino acids. The ends were cut back, 7 bases at V and 0 bases at J, with 15 bases in the middle. CDR3 nucleotides: TGTGCCATCAAGAGACAGGTCAGCGCGAACACCGGGGAGCTGTTTTTT. This encodes CAIKRQVSANTGELFF.

This chain uses TRBV11-2 with TRBJ2-7, with 13 bases that match TRBD2. The V gene's germline CDR1 is SGHAT and CDR2 FQNNGV. J lost 0 bases, V lost 6 bases, and 8 bases had no gene match. The CDR3 covers 17 residues. The CDR3 loop is CASRRGLAGSNSYEQYF. The CDR3 bases are TGTGCCAGCAGACGGGGACTAGCGGGATCTAACTCCTACGAGCAGTACTTC.

The chain links TRBV5-1 to TRBJ1-4; unclear D gene. This CDR3 has 14 amino acids. The ends were cut back, 5 bases at V and 7 bases at J, with 15 bases in the middle. Germline loops: CDR1 SGHRS, CDR2 YFSETQ. Here the CDR3 DNA reads TGCGCCAGCAGAGTAGGAGGGTCGAGTGAAAAACTGTTTTTT. Translating gives CASRVGGSSEKLFF.

This chain uses TRBV18 with TRBJ1-2; weak D call: TRBD1 (6 bases). The CDR3 has 14 residues. Germline lookup yields CDR1 KGHSH and CDR2 LQKENI. Trimming pared 4 bases from V and 7 bases from J, leaving 16 bases between. In DNA, the CDR3 is TGTGCCAGCTCACTGACGGTGGGGGCCGGTGGCTACACCTTC. Protein sequence: CASSLTVGAGGYTF.

The chain joins TRBV4-2 to TRBJ2-2; D not resolved. The CDR3 has 13 residues. The V gene lost 1 base and the J gene lost 5 bases, with 5 bases spanning the gap. The germline V gene encodes CDR1 LGHNA and CDR2 YNFKEQ. CDR3 sequence reads: CASSQGETGELFF. The CDR3, as DNA: TGTGCCAGCAGCCAAGGGGAAACCGGGGAGCTGTTTTTT.

The rearrangement joins TRBV5-1 to TRBJ1-5; no firm D call. V lost 1 base to trimming and J lost 3 bases, with 5 bases between them. Germline lookup yields CDR1 SGHRS and CDR2 YFSETQ. The length of the CDR3 is 13 residues. The CDR3 is CASSLSFNQPQHF. The CDR3 DNA is TGCGCCAGCAGCTTGAGCTTCAATCAGCCCCAGCATTTT.

This clone occurred a few times. V usage is TRBV6-4 and J usage is TRBJ2-3; 8 bases match TRBD2. CDR3 length: 14 amino acids. The trim removed 0 bases at V and 4 bases at J, leaving 0 bases unmatched. Germline lookup yields CDR1 MRHNA and CDR2 SNTAGT. The CDR3 DNA is TGTGCCAGCAGTGACTCAGCGGGAGCAGATACGCAGTATTTT. As protein: CASSDSAGADTQYF.

The rearrangement uses TRBV7-8 and TRBJ2-1; D is unresolved. This CDR3 spans 16 amino acids. Trimming left V 0 bases short and J 5 bases short, with 14 bases between. Looked up from germline, CDR1 is SGHVS and CDR2 is FQNEAQ. CDR3: CASSLAWADYNNEQFF. The CDR3 coding sequence is TGTGCCAGCAGCTTAGCGTGGGCAGATTACAACAATGAGCAGTTCTTC.

The chain is built from TRBV5-8 and TRBJ1-5; 8 positions match TRBD1. CDR1 SGHTS and CDR2 YDEGEE come from the germline V gene. With V trimmed by 2 bases and J by 1 base, 2 bases remained unmatched. The CDR3 runs to 15 residues. DNA for the CDR3: TGTGCCAGCAGCTTCAACAGGGGGAGCAATCAGCCCCAGCATTTT. It specifies CASSFNRGSNQPQHF.

The V gene is TRBV20-1, the J gene TRBJ2-1, with D perhaps TRBD2 (5 bases). Looked up from germline, CDR1 is DFQATT and CDR2 is SNEGSKA (reference sequence). V lost 0 bases and J lost 11, with 8 bases in between. The CDR3 is 11 amino acids. CDR3 sequence reads: CSARDVGKQFF. The CDR3 coding sequence is TGCAGTGCTAGAGATGTCGGGAAGCAGTTCTTC.

This chain uses TRBV18 with TRBJ2-7, with 8 bases identical to TRBD2. CDR3 size: 15 residues. V was clipped by 0 bases and J by 4 bases; unmatched bases: 5. Germline CDR1 KGHSH, CDR2 LQKENI. CDR3 sequence reads: CASSPPGLVGYEQYF. DNA for the CDR3: TGTGCCAGCTCACCACCGGGACTAGTCGGGTACGAGCAGTACTTC.

V usage is TRBV19 and J usage is TRBJ1-1, with D perhaps TRBD1 (6 bases). Germline V gene sequence: CDR1 LNHDA, CDR2 SQIVND (reference sequence). The CDR3 is 16 residues long. The V and J ends lost 3 bases and 4 bases respectively, with 18 bases between them. The DNA of the CDR3 is TGTGCCAGTAGTATGGGTTCGGCAGGGGATATCACTGAAGCTTTCTTT. Amino acid sequence: CASSMGSAGDITEAFF. The whole variable domain, filled in from reference TRBV19 and TRBJ1-1, reads DGGITQSPKYLFRKEGQNVTLSCEQNLNHDAMYWYRQDPGQGLRLIYYSQIVNDFQKGDIAEGYSVSREKKESFPLTVTSAQKNPTAFYLCASSMGSAGDITEAFFGQGTRLTVV.

V usage is TRBV18 and J usage is TRBJ2-3; D is perhaps TRBD2 (5 bases). The CDR3 extends over 16 amino acids. The germline CDR1 and CDR2 sequences are KGHSH and LQKENI. V was trimmed by 2 bases and J by 4 bases, leaving 16 bases between them. In nucleotides, the CDR3 is TGTGCCAGCTCACCAAGTGGGAAAGGGCGGGCAGATACGCAGTATTTT. Translation gives CASSPSGKGRADTQYF.

The chain couples TRBV9 to TRBJ1-2, with D uncertain. V shed 7 bases and J shed 2 bases, with 12 bases lying between them. The CDR3 is 13 residues long. CDR1 is SGDLS, CDR2 YYNGEE, per germline. CDR3: CASLVLRNYGYTF. Written as DNA, the CDR3 is TGTGCCAGCCTAGTCCTGCGCAACTATGGCTACACCTTC.

The chain is built from TRBV19 and TRBJ2-5, with 7 bases matching TRBD2. The junction had 11 bases not matched to a gene; V was cut back by 3 bases and J by 4 bases. CDR3 length: 16 residues. CDR1 is LNHDA, CDR2 SQIVND, per germline (reference sequence). Here the CDR3 reads CASSITTGLGAETQYF. The CDR3 bases are TGTGCCAGTAGTATTACCACAGGACTAGGGGCAGAGACCCAGTACTTC.

The gene calls are TRBV5-5 and TRBJ2-3, with D possibly matching TRBD2 (6 bases). V lost 4 bases and J 2 bases, leaving 14 bases between the germline ends. The CDR3 totals 15 residues. Germline values: CDR1 SGHKS, CDR2 YYEKEE (reference sequence). The CDR3 sequence is CASSAVGEDTDTQYF. DNA for the CDR3: TGTGCCAGCAGCGCCGTCGGGGAGGACACAGATACGCAGTATTTT.

The chain has TRBV11-2 and TRBJ1-1; 8 nucleotides align to TRBD1. Germline V lookup: CDR1 SGHAT, CDR2 FQNNGV. V lost 1 base to trimming and J lost 3 bases; unmatched junction nucleotides: 4. The CDR3 has 15 residues. Written as DNA, the CDR3 is TGTGCCAGCAGCTTAGGGACAGGGAGGGACACTGAAGCTTTCTTT. Amino acid sequence: CASSLGTGRDTEAFF.

This clone was recorded only once. The chain recombines TRBV24-1 with TRBJ1-2; D remains ambiguous. The CDR3 is made up of 13 amino acids. V lost 2 bases to trimming and J lost 6 bases, with 9 bases between them. Germline V gene sequence: CDR1 KGHDR, CDR2 SFDVKD. The CDR3: CATSDSMWNGYTF. The CDR3 nucleotides are TGTGCCACCAGTGATTCCATGTGGAATGGCTACACCTTC.

This clone was recorded once. This rearrangement joins TRBV11-2 to TRBJ2-1; D gene unclear. The CDR3 is made up of 12 amino acids. V shed 5 bases and J shed 9 bases, with 11 bases lying between them. Germline V gene lookup returns CDR1 SGHAT and CDR2 FQNNGV. The chain's CDR3 is CASSRYQAEQFF. DNA for the CDR3: TGTGCCAGCAGCCGCTATCAGGCTGAGCAGTTCTTC.

The chain links TRBV5-1 to TRBJ2-6; D unclear. The CDR3 loop spans 13 amino acids. Deletions cut 7 bases from V and 0 bases from J, with 5 bases between. Germline CDR1 reads SGHRS; CDR2 reads YFSETQ. The CDR3 region has the DNA TGCGCCAGCCGGATCTCTGGGGCCAACGTCCTGACTTTC. Translation: CASRISGANVLTF.

V is TRBV3-1 (or the pseudogene TRBV3-2) and J is TRBJ1-3; D gene ambiguous. V lost 3 bases, J lost 0 bases, and 15 bases lay in between. CDR1 and CDR2 (germline): LGHDT, YNNKEL (reference sequence). The CDR3 sequence is 17 residues long. The CDR3 region is CASSHPLSSFSGNTIYF. CDR3 sequence (DNA): TGTGCCAGCAGCCATCCCCTCTCCAGCTTCTCTGGAAACACCATATATTTT.

The rearrangement uses TRBV6-5 and TRBJ2-3, with TRBD2 matching 10 bases. Germline V gives CDR1 MNHEY, CDR2 SVGAGI. The CDR3 has 13 residues. V shed 8 bases and J 4 bases; nucleotides not matched to a gene: 3. The CDR3, as DNA: TGTGCCAGCCGAAGCGGGGGGGCAGATACGCAGTATTTT. Its protein product is CASRSGGADTQYF.

The rearrangement uses TRBV24-1 and TRBJ2-3, with TRBD1 matching over 8 bases. The V segment lost 1 base and the J segment 2 bases; nucleotides outside the gene matches: 4. The CDR3 sequence is 16 residues long. Germline CDR1 reads KGHDR; CDR2 reads SFDVKD. The CDR3 DNA is TGTGCCACCAGTGATTTTCAGGGGGCCTTCACAGATACGCAGTATTTT. Translating gives CATSDFQGAFTDTQYF.

This clone was seen once. V usage is TRBV19 and J usage is TRBJ1-1; D is ambiguous. This CDR3 contains 15 residues. Germline values: CDR1 LNHDA, CDR2 SQIVND (reference sequence). Trimming left V 4 bases short and J 2 bases short, with 14 bases between. The CDR3 reads CASSTEAALNTEAFF. In DNA, the CDR3 is TGTGCCAGTAGTACCGAAGCCGCACTAAACACTGAAGCTTTCTTT.

The chain combines TRBV10-3 with TRBJ1-5; TRBD1 is a possible D gene (5 bases). Trimming removed 10 bases at V and 1 base at J, with 17 bases between. This CDR3 spans 15 amino acids. CDR1 is ENHRY, CDR2 SYGVKD, per germline. The CDR3 region has the DNA TGTGCCACCCGGCCAGGGTTGGAGAGCAATCAGCCCCAGCATTTT. Its translation: CATRPGLESNQPQHF.

The rearrangement joins TRBV10-2 to TRBJ2-5; D is perhaps TRBD2 (6 bases). Germline loops: CDR1 WSHSY, CDR2 SAAADI. V gave up 8 bases and J gave up 2 bases, with 15 bases separating them. The CDR3 length is 14 residues. The CDR3 DNA reads as TGCGCCAGCTGGGGAGGTGCGGTACAAGAGACCCAGTACTTC. Its protein product is CASWGGAVQETQYF.

The J gene is TRBJ2-3, the V gene TRBV12-3 or TRBV12-4; D uncertain. Deletions cut 0 bases from V and 6 bases from J, with 1 base between. The CDR3 length is 11 residues. The CDR3 nucleotides read TGTGCCAGCAGTTTAGCCGATACGCAGTATTTT. This codes for CASSLADTQYF.

This clone was seen once. This chain uses TRBV5-1 with TRBJ2-1, with 9 bases aligning to TRBD1. The V gene end was trimmed by 7 bases and the J gene end by 6 bases; junction bases not matched to a gene: 11. The CDR3 has 15 residues. Germline V gene data show CDR1 as SGHRS and CDR2 as YFSETQ. Here the CDR3 DNA reads TGCGCCAGCGCCTTGGGGGACAGGGATCGCAATGAGCAGTTCTTC. Its translation: CASALGDRDRNEQFF.

V usage is TRBV7-2 and J usage is TRBJ2-7; 9 nucleotides agree with TRBD1. Per the germline V gene, CDR1 is SGHTA and CDR2 is FQGNSA. The CDR3 totals 14 residues. The junction had 0 bases not matched to a gene; V was cut back by 3 bases and J by 0 bases. CDR3 amino acids: CASSLTGGSYEQYF. As DNA, the CDR3 is TGTGCCAGCAGCTTGACAGGGGGCTCCTACGAGCAGTACTTC.

This chain links TRBV4-1 with TRBJ2-1; D remains ambiguous. CDR1 MGHRA and CDR2 YSYEKL come from the germline V gene. CDR3 length: 16 amino acids. V gave up 1 base and J gave up 2 bases, with 12 bases separating them. The CDR3 reads CASSQGAPGAYNEQFF. CDR3 nucleotides: TGCGCCAGCAGCCAAGGGGCGCCTGGGGCCTACAATGAGCAGTTCTTC.

The chain couples TRBV27 to TRBJ2-3; no reliable D call. Germline V gene lookup returns CDR1 MNHEY and CDR2 SMNVEV (reference sequence). V was cut by 4 bases and J by 0 bases, with 17 bases left in between. The CDR3 runs to 17 residues. The CDR3 nucleotides are TGTGCCAGCAGTTCTTTCCCCGCCCGACGGAGCACAGATACGCAGTATTTT. Translating it yields CASSSFPARRSTDTQYF.